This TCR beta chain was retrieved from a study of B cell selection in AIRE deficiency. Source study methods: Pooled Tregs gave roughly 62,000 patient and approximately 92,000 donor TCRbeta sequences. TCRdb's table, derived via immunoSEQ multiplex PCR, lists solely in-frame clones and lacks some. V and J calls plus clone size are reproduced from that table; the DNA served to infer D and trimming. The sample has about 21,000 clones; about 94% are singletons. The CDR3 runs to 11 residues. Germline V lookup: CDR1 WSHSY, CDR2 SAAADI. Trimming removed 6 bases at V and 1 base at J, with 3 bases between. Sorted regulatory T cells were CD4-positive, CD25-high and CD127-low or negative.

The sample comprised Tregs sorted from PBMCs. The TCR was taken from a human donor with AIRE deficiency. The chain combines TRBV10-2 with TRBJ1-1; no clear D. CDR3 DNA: TGCGCCAGCAGAGGGAACACTGAAGCTTTCTTT. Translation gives CASRGNTEAFF.